Listed below are T cell receptor beta chains from one sample, sequenced in a study of blood T cell repertoires in COVID-19. Profiled with immunoSEQ multiplex PCR; TCRdb holds only in-frame clones, not every one. In the table there are under 350,000 clones, 70% to 90% of which are singletons. The sequencing sample was made of PBMCs or T cells enriched from blood (not recorded which). The receptors stem from a man aged 25 to 40 who had recovered from COVID-19. Each CDR3 is given with its conserved first and last residue. The D gene is left open where the match is weak. Clone size appears in some rows only: once, few, many, or a class for an expanded clone.

15	TRBD1	TRBV19	.	TRBJ1-1	CASSTSDRGYTEAFF	TGTGCCAGTAGTACCTCAGACAGGGGTTATACTGAAGCTTTCTTT
12	.	TRBV2	.	TRBJ2-2	CASSENGRGLFF	TGTGCCAGCAGTGAAAACGGCAGGGGGCTGTTTTTT
11	.	TRBV28	once	TRBJ1-4	CASRDKEKLFF	TGTGCCAGTAGAGATAAAGAAAAACTGTTTTTT
16	.	TRBV6-1	.	TRBJ2-7	CASSATKRVADYEQYF	TGTGCCAGCAGTGCGACTAAGAGGGTGGCGGACTACGAGCAGTACTTC
14	.	TRBV25-1	many	TRBJ2-4	CASSGGVGKNIQYF	TGTGCCAGCAGCGGAGGGGTGGGCAAAAACATTCAGTACTTC
13	TRBD1	TRBV4-1	.	TRBJ2-1	CASSRTGWGEQFF	TGCGCCAGCAGTCGGACAGGGTGGGGGGAGCAGTTCTTC
17	.	TRBV14	once	TRBJ2-1	CASSQVLGQGGSDEQFF	TGTGCCAGCAGCCAAGTTCTAGGGCAGGGGGGTAGCGATGAGCAGTTCTTC
14	TRBD2	TRBV5-1	.	TRBJ2-7	CASSLTSGGYEQYF	TGCGCCAGCAGCTTAACTAGCGGGGGTTACGAGCAGTACTTC
14	.	TRBV5-1	.	TRBJ2-1	CASSLSQAYNEQFF	TGCGCCAGCAGCTTGAGTCAGGCGTACAATGAGCAGTTCTTC
15	TRBD1	TRBV7-8	once	TRBJ2-1	CASSLGQGEFNEQFF	TGTGCCAGCAGCTTGGGACAGGGGGAGTTCAATGAGCAGTTCTTC
11	.	TRBV14	.	TRBJ2-3	CASSQTGTQYF	TGTGCCAGCAGCCAAACGGGTACGCAGTATTTT
17	TRBD2	TRBV4-1	.	TRBJ2-3	CASSQHPSGGSTDTQYF	TGCGCCAGCAGCCAACATCCTAGCGGGGGGAGCACAGATACGCAGTATTTT
13	.	TRBV27	.	TRBJ1-1	CASCPSINTEAFF	TGTGCCAGCTGCCCCAGTATTAACACTGAAGCTTTCTTT
15	.	TRBV6-1	.	TRBJ1-1	CASSEAGGATTEAFF	TGTGCCAGCAGTGAAGCCGGTGGGGCGACCACTGAAGCTTTCTTT
16	.	TRBV3-1/TRBV3-2	.	TRBJ2-4	CASSSGLRLAKNIQYF	TGTGCCAGCAGCTCGGGACTGAGATTAGCCAAAAACATTCAGTACTTC
13	TRBD1	TRBV19	.	TRBJ1-1	CATVGQANTEAFF	TGTGCCACCGTTGGACAGGCAAACACTGAAGCTTTCTTT
12	.	TRBV7-8	.	TRBJ1-2	CASSPTGYGYTF	TGTGCCAGCAGCCCAACCGGGTATGGCTACACCTTC
13	TRBD2	TRBV6-5	once	TRBJ2-7	CASKSSGAYEQYF	TGTGCCAGCAAGAGTAGCGGGGCCTACGAGCAGTACTTC
15	.	TRBV30	.	TRBJ2-4	CAWSVGPGARNIQYF	TGTGCCTGGAGTGTAGGACCTGGGGCAAGGAACATTCAGTACTTC
15	.	TRBV29-1	.	TRBJ2-3	CSVPAGNLNTDTQYF	TGCAGCGTCCCGGCGGGTAACCTTAACACAGATACGCAGTATTTT
16	TRBD1	TRBV11-2	.	TRBJ1-1	CASSSTGTGGLGEAFF	TGTGCCAGCAGCTCGACCGGGACAGGGGGCCTCGGTGAAGCTTTCTTT
18	.	TRBV7-8	.	TRBJ1-5	CASSLISDLQGWNQPQHF	TGTGCCAGCAGCTTAATATCGGACCTGCAGGGGTGGAATCAGCCCCAGCATTTT
16	.	TRBV19	once	TRBJ2-3	CATALLITAATDTQYF	TGTGCCACCGCCCTCCTTATAACGGCGGCAACAGATACGCAGTATTTT
13	.	TRBV27	.	TRBJ1-2	CASSLGGASGYTF	TGTGCCAGCAGTTTAGGGGGGGCGAGTGGCTACACCTTC
14	.	TRBV3-1/TRBV3-2	few	TRBJ1-1	CASSQRGRNTEAFF	TGTGCCAGCAGCCAAAGGGGAAGGAACACTGAAGCTTTCTTT
13	.	TRBV14	.	TRBJ1-2	CASSRGQLYGYTF	TGTGCCAGCAGCCGCGGACAGCTCTATGGCTACACCTTC
16	TRBD1	TRBV19	once	TRBJ2-3	CASSTYGTGGTDTQYF	TGTGCCAGTAGTACGTACGGGACAGGAGGCACAGATACGCAGTATTTT
13	.	TRBV10-3	.	TRBJ1-1	CAISESSGTEAFF	TGTGCCATCAGTGAGTCGAGTGGGACAGAAGCTTTCTTT
12	.	TRBV12-3/TRBV12-4	.	TRBJ2-7	CASSPHTYEQYF	TGTGCCAGCAGCCCACACACCTACGAGCAGTACTTC
15	.	TRBV5-1	once	TRBJ1-1	CASKAGRAGGTEAFF	TGCGCCAGCAAAGCGGGGCGGGCGGGAGGCACTGAAGCTTTCTTT
14	.	TRBV5-1	.	TRBJ1-3	CASSVAGSGNTIYF	TGCGCCAGCAGCGTAGCCGGGTCTGGAAACACCATATATTTT
15	.	TRBV5-4	.	TRBJ2-7	CASSVIDRTSYEQYF	TGTGCCAGCAGCGTAATTGACAGGACCTCCTACGAGCAGTACTTC
13	TRBD1	TRBV10-3	.	TRBJ1-3	CATNRGSGNTIYF	TGTGCCACGAACAGGGGCTCTGGAAACACCATATATTTT
11	.	TRBV6-6	.	TRBJ2-7	CASSGFAEQYF	TGTGCCAGCAGCGGGTTTGCCGAGCAGTACTTC
16	.	TRBV27	many	TRBJ1-6	CASSTWTAATNSPLHF	TGTGCCAGCAGTACCTGGACAGCGGCAACAAATTCACCCCTCCACTTT
16	TRBD1	TRBV23-1	.	TRBJ1-5	CASTDRGQESNQPQHF	TGCGCCAGCACGGACAGGGGGCAGGAAAGCAATCAGCCCCAGCATTTT
15	TRBD2	TRBV11-3	.	TRBJ2-2	CASSSTSGETGELFF	TGTGCCAGCAGTTCGACTAGCGGAGAGACCGGGGAGCTGTTTTTT
12	TRBD1	TRBV30	.	TRBJ1-2	CAWSDQGATYTF	TGTGCCTGGAGTGATCAGGGGGCGACTTACACCTTC
18	TRBD2	TRBV4-2	.	TRBJ2-2	CASSQGGSGGAGTGELFF	TGTGCCAGCAGCCAAGGAGGTAGCGGGGGGGCCGGAACCGGGGAGCTGTTTTTT
14	.	TRBV5-5	.	TRBJ2-1	CASRKGDPYNEQFF	TGTGCCAGCAGAAAGGGGGATCCCTACAATGAGCAGTTCTTC
15	TRBD2	TRBV9	.	TRBJ2-1	CASSVAAGGQGEQFF	TGTGCCAGCAGCGTAGCTGCGGGAGGGCAGGGTGAGCAGTTCTTC
16	.	TRBV28	once	TRBJ1-6	CASSLAAFSYNSPLHF	TGTGCCAGCAGTTTAGCAGCGTTCTCCTATAATTCACCCCTCCACTTT
16	.	TRBV3-1/TRBV3-2	once	TRBJ2-5	CASSQAGRPTEETQYF	TGTGCCAGCAGCCAAGCGGGAAGACCCACCGAAGAGACCCAGTACTTC
15	.	TRBV7-2	.	TRBJ1-6	CASSPQTAWRPLLHF	TGTGCCAGCAGCCCCCAGACGGCCTGGAGGCCTCTCCTCCACTTT
14	.	TRBV4-1	.	TRBJ1-1	CASSLTPGNTEAFF	TGCGCCAGCAGCCTGACACCAGGGAACACTGAAGCTTTCTTT
20	.	TRBV19	once	TRBJ1-4	CASSISATGGRLTTNEKLFF	TGTGCCAGTAGTATTAGCGCGACGGGGGGCAGGCTGACAACTAATGAAAAACTGTTTTTT
18	.	TRBV10-3	.	TRBJ1-2	CAISEWDMRDLGDYGYTF	TGTGCCATCAGTGAATGGGACATGAGGGATTTAGGGGACTATGGCTACACCTTC
14	.	TRBV19	few	TRBJ1-5	CASSQGNSNQPQHF	TGTGCCAGTAGTCAGGGGAATAGCAATCAGCCCCAGCATTTT
14	TRBD1	TRBV13	.	TRBJ2-4	CASSSTGDSDIQYF	TGTGCCAGCAGCTCCACAGGGGATTCGGACATTCAGTACTTC
14	.	TRBV24-1	.	TRBJ1-2	CATSDMTAYYGYTF	TGTGCCACCAGTGACATGACAGCTTACTATGGCTACACCTTC